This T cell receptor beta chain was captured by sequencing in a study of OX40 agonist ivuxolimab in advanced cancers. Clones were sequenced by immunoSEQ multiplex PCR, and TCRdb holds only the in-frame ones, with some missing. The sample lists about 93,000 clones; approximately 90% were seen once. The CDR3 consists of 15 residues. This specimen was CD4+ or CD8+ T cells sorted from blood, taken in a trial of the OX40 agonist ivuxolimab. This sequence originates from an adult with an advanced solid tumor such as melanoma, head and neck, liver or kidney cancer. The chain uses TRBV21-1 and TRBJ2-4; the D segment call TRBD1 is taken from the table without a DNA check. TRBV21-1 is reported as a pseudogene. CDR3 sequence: CASSRDSDIKNIQYF. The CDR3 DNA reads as TGTGCCAGCAGCAGGGACAGTGATATAAAAAACATTCAGTACTTC.